A single sample is the source of the 20 T cell receptor beta chains below, sequenced in a study of T-cell memory formation after mild COVID-19 (dated by TCRdb to the early 2020s). The library was generated by 5' RACE. The sequencing machine was an Illumina NovaSeq 6000. TCRdb redid the processing of the public reads, applying fastp at Q25 and MiXCR, and retained in-frame beta chains. All rows with the same CDR3 protein become a single entry with the most common DNA and genes. The sample table contains hundreds of thousands of distinct CDR3 sequences; only one count was recorded for 15% to 20% of them. The ten largest clones represent around 22% of the sample. The specimen was PBMCs or a T cell subset sorted from them (not recorded which). These receptors came from a man aged 18 to 35 who had mild COVID-19 (a few samples of this study predate the infection). The sample titles of this study are shuffled in the database, so cell type and time point are left out; the donor was told from shared clones.

The V gene is TRBV6-6, the J gene TRBJ1-3, with TRBD1 identical over 8 bases. V gave up 2 bases and J gave up 1 base; unmatched junction bases: 13. CDR1 is MNHNY, CDR2 SVGAGI, per germline (reference sequence). The CDR3 consists of 19 residues. Here the CDR3 reads CASSYPKKAGQGSGNTIYF. CDR3 nucleotides: TGTGCCAGCAGTTACCCAAAAAAAGCAGGACAGGGTTCTGGAAACACCATATATTTT.

This chain joins TRBV15 and TRBJ1-6; 8 positions match TRBD1. In germline, CDR1 is LNHNV, CDR2 YYDKDF (reference sequence). The CDR3 has 14 amino acids. The V segment lost 8 bases and the J segment 8 bases; nucleotides outside the gene matches: 8. This CDR3 is CATAAGTGDSPLHF. DNA for the CDR3: TGTGCCACCGCCGCCGGGACAGGTGATTCACCCCTCCACTTT.

At least ten counts were recorded for this clonotype. The chain couples TRBV2 to TRBJ2-6; 9 positions match TRBD1. The germline CDR1 and CDR2 sequences are SNHLY and FYNNEI. The CDR3 length is 15 residues. Unmatched junction bases numbered 0, after V lost 4 bases and J lost 2 bases. CDR3 loop: CASSGDRAGANVLTF. For the CDR3, the DNA is TGTGCCAGCAGTGGGGACAGGGCTGGGGCCAACGTCCTGACTTTC.

The chain has TRBV5-6 and TRBJ1-4; 8 nucleotides agree with TRBD1. Germline values: CDR1 SGHDT, CDR2 YYEEEE. This CDR3 comprises 15 residues. V dropped 5 bases and J dropped 0; count of bases not matched to a gene: 3. The CDR3 sequence: CASSKQGATNEKLFF. Written as DNA, the CDR3 is TGTGCCAGCAGTAAACAGGGGGCAACTAATGAAAAACTGTTTTTT.

This clonotype was seen repeatedly, ten times or more. The CDR3 spells CGSTFRLNTEAFF. The CDR3 DNA follows: TGTGGCTCTACCTTCCGGTTGAACACTGAAGCTTTCTTT. The chain has TRBV19 and TRBJ1-1; D not certain. CDR3 length: 13 amino acids. Germline loops: CDR1 LNHDA, CDR2 SQIVND (reference sequence).

V is TRBV28 and J is TRBJ1-6; D possibly corresponds to TRBD1 (6 bases). This CDR3 has 13 amino acids. V was cut by 6 bases and J by 10 bases, with 13 bases left in between. Germline CDR1 reads MDHEN; CDR2 reads SYDVKM. The CDR3 DNA reads as TGTGCCAGCAGGGTTGGGGGGCAGTCACCCCTCCACTTT. Residues: CASRVGGQSPLHF.

V gene TRBV7-2 combines with J gene TRBJ2-4; TRBD1 is a possible D gene (5 bases). The CDR3 runs to 14 residues. V lost 1 base to trimming and J lost 12 bases, with 16 bases between them. Germline V gene lookup returns CDR1 SGHTA and CDR2 FQGNSA. The CDR3 here is CASSLDARWGTQYF. The CDR3 DNA is TGTGCCAGCAGCTTAGATGCACGGTGGGGCACTCAGTACTTC.

This clonotype was recorded a few times. This chain connects TRBV20-1 to TRBJ2-3; TRBD2 is a possible D gene (6 bases). Trimming pared 5 bases from V and 5 bases from J, leaving 11 bases between. CDR1 and CDR2 from the germline V gene are DFQATT and SNEGSKA (reference sequence). This CDR3 contains 12 residues. DNA for the CDR3: TGCAGTGCTGGGGTGCGGGGAGATACGCAGTATTTT. Translation: CSAGVRGDTQYF.

This clonotype was detected ten times or more. The rearrangement links TRBV7-6 to TRBJ2-5, with TRBD2 identical over 14 bases. Trimming cost V 4 bases and J 6 bases; bases outside gene matches: 10. The germline CDR1 and CDR2 sequences are SGHVS and FNYEAQ. The CDR3 loop spans 17 amino acids. CDR3 sequence: CASSSSPTSGGAKTQYF. Written as DNA, the CDR3 is TGTGCCAGCAGCTCAAGCCCGACTAGCGGGGGGGCCAAGACCCAGTACTTC.

This clonotype has only a few counts. The J gene is TRBJ1-4, the V gene TRBV12-3 or TRBV12-4; 10 bases map to TRBD1. The CDR3 has 15 residues. Trimming took 5 bases from V and 6 from J; bases not matched to a gene: 6. CDR3 sequence: CASSPVGTGDEKLFF. Here the CDR3 DNA reads TGTGCCAGCAGTCCGGTGGGGACAGGGGATGAAAAACTGTTTTTT.

The chain joins TRBV23-1 to TRBJ1-5, with 7 nucleotides matching TRBD1. TRBV23-1 is annotated as an ORF whose role is uncertain. This CDR3 spans 18 amino acids. Unmatched junction bases numbered 8, after V lost 0 bases and J lost 0 bases. CDR3 coding DNA: TGCGCCAGCAGTCAATCGGGGACAGAGACTTATAGCAATCAGCCCCAGCATTTT. Translation: CASSQSGTETYSNQPQHF.

This clonotype was counted a few times. The genes are TRBV29-1 and TRBJ2-3; D may be TRBD1 or TRBD2 (5 bases each). Trimming shortened V by 6 bases and J by 0 bases, and 19 bases separated the two germline ends. Germline CDR1 and CDR2: SQVTM and ANQGSEA. The CDR3 consists of 16 residues. Here the CDR3 reads CSVDLTGTASTDTQYF. As DNA, the CDR3 is TGCAGCGTCGACCTCACCGGGACGGCTAGCACAGATACGCAGTATTTT.

The chain employs TRBV7-8 and TRBJ2-3; TRBD2 aligns across 7 bases. Germline trimming cut 5 bases from V and 0 bases from J; bases unmatched to any gene: 5. The CDR3 has 15 amino acids. The germline CDR1 and CDR2 sequences are SGHVS and FQNEAQ. Here the CDR3 reads CASSPEGGSTDTQYF. The CDR3, as DNA: TGTGCCAGCAGCCCCGAGGGAGGGAGCACAGATACGCAGTATTTT. The full variable domain, with the rest looked up from reference TRBV7-8 and TRBJ2-3, is GAGVSQSPRYKVAKRGQDVALRCDPISGHVSLFWYQQALGQGPEFLTYFQNEAQLDKSGLPSDRFFAERPEGSVSTLKIQRTQQEDSAVYLCASSPEGGSTDTQYFGPGTRLTVL.

This clonotype was observed at least ten times. CDR3 nucleotide sequence: TGTGCCAGCAGCTTCGGACCAAATTCACCCCTCCACTTT. Its translation: CASSFGPNSPLHF. The genes are TRBV7-2 and TRBJ1-6; D unresolved. V was pared by 3 bases and J by 7 bases, with 7 bases between. Per the germline V gene, CDR1 is SGHTA and CDR2 is FQGNSA. The CDR3 is 13 residues long.

This clonotype occurred many times. V is TRBV20-1 and J is TRBJ2-7; D gene uncertain. This CDR3 spans 13 amino acids. The ends were cut back, 1 base at V and 0 bases at J, with 7 bases in the middle. In germline, CDR1 is DFQATT, CDR2 SNEGSKA (reference sequence). CDR3 protein: CSARVEPSYEQYF. The CDR3, as DNA: TGCAGTGCTAGAGTAGAACCCTCCTACGAGCAGTACTTC.

In this sample, this clonotype turned up many times. CDR3 coding DNA: TGTGCCAGCAGTCCCGGGACAGGGGGCTTTGGAAAACTGTTTTTT. It yields the protein CASSPGTGGFGKLFF. The V gene is TRBV27, the J gene TRBJ1-4, with TRBD1 matching over 12 bases. Germline V lookup: CDR1 MNHEY, CDR2 SMNVEV (reference sequence). V dropped 5 bases and J dropped 10; count of bases not matched to a gene: 8. This CDR3 has 15 residues. Full variable domain (rest looked up from reference TRBV27 and TRBJ1-4): EAQVTQNPRYLITVTGKKLTVTCSQNMNHEYMSWYRQDPGLGLRQIYYSMNVEVTDKGDVPEGYKVSRKEKRNFPLILESPSPNQTSLYFCASSPGTGGFGKLFFGSGTQLSVL.

This clonotype was seen at least ten times. The chain employs TRBV19 and TRBJ1-2; D not certain. The germline gives CDR1 LNHDA, CDR2 SQIVND (reference sequence). Trimming removed 6 bases from V and 7 bases from J, with 15 bases in between. This CDR3 comprises 13 residues. The CDR3 bases are TGTGCCAGTAGAAGATCCCCGATGGCTGGCTACACCTTC. Protein sequence: CASRRSPMAGYTF.

This sequence joins TRBV12-3 or TRBV12-4 and TRBJ2-2; 10 bases line up with TRBD1. V was pared by 3 bases and J by 1 base, with 2 bases of the junction left unmatched. CDR3 length: 16 residues. DNA of the CDR3: TGTGCCAGCAGTTTTGGGGACAGGGGGAACACCGGGGAGCTGTTTTTT. Translation gives CASSFGDRGNTGELFF.

In nucleotides, the CDR3 is TGTGCCAGCAGTCCGACGGACAGGGCGGCTAATGAAAAACTGTTTTTT. Encoded protein: CASSPTDRAANEKLFF. The chain carries TRBV28 and TRBJ1-4; 8 bases agree with TRBD1. The trim removed 5 bases at V and 3 bases at J, leaving 8 bases unmatched. The CDR3 contains 16 residues. The germline V gene has CDR1 MDHEN and CDR2 SYDVKM. The full variable domain, its missing parts supplied by reference TRBV28 and TRBJ1-4, is DVKVTQSSRYLVKRTGEKVFLECVQDMDHENMFWYRQDPGLGLRLIYFSYDVKMKEKGDIPEGYSVSREKKERFSLILESASTNQTSMYLCASSPTDRAANEKLFFGSGTQLSVL.

This clonotype was detected many times. V is TRBV6-2 or TRBV6-3 and J is TRBJ1-5; unclear D gene. The germline V and J ends were trimmed by 8 bases and 5 bases, with 16 bases remaining between them. CDR3 length: 14 amino acids. Germline loops: CDR1 MNHEY, CDR2 SVGEGT. Here the CDR3 reads CASPDAAPHQPQHF. The CDR3 region has the DNA TGTGCCAGCCCGGATGCGGCCCCCCATCAGCCCCAGCATTTT.